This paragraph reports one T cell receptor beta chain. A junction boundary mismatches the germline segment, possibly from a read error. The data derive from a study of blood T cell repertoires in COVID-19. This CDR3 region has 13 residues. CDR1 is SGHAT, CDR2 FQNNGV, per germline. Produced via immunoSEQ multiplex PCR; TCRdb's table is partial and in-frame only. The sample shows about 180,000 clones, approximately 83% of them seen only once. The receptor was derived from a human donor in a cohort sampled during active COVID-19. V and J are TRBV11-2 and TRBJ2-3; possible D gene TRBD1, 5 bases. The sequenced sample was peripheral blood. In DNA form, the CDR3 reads TGTGCCAGCAACTTACAGGGCACAGATACGCAGTATTTT. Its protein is CASNLQGTDTQYF.